This T cell receptor (beta chain) was retrieved from a study of beta chain features in type 1 diabetes. Study-wide background: Sorted cells, some 110 million in number, were examined across all samples. Notes on the study in general: TCRB rearrangement may or may not be influenced by HLA type; here this remained unresolved. Relative to healthy donors, patients appeared to have naive, central memory and Treg TCRB repertoires that were more similar.

Staining for CD45RO/CCR7/CD25/CD127/CD95/CD27 allowed sorting of CD4+ naive, central memory, regulatory and stem cell-like memory cells. Sequencing targeted expressed TCRB transcripts, as all isolated RNA had been reverse transcribed. Profiled with immunoSEQ multiplex PCR; TCRdb holds only in-frame clones, not every one. The table shows about 620,000 clones, with around 16% occurring only once. This clone has a handful of counts. What it binds is not known. This receptor was obtained from a man aged 18 to 35 in good health. The specimen sequenced was naive CD4+ T cells from blood.

The CDR3 is CASSPRKGGTGELFF. CDR3 bases: TGTGCCAGCAGCCCCCGGAAAGGGGGCACCGGGGAGCTGTTTTTT. The chain couples TRBV7-6 to TRBJ2-2; possible D gene TRBD1, 6 bases. CDR1 is SGHVS, CDR2 FNYEAQ, per germline. The CDR3 runs to 15 residues. Trimming took 5 bases from V and 4 from J, leaving 14 bases between them.